This T cell receptor (beta chain) appears in the sequencing data of a study of blood T cell repertoires in COVID-19. The V gene's germline CDR1 is MRHNA and CDR2 SNTAGT. J was trimmed by 7 bases and V by 8 bases; bases with no gene match: 13. CDR3 length: 15 residues. In Seattle, patients joined the study during active infection and were tracked longitudinally. In the authors' methods: Reference gene primer amplification gave estimated nucleated cell counts. Data came from immunoSEQ multiplex PCR; TCRdb stores just in-frame clones and leaves some out. V and J calls and clone size come straight from that table; D and trimming were deduced from the DNA. The table has roughly 380,000 clones, about 88% seen once.

V usage is TRBV6-4 and J usage is TRBJ2-1; 8 bases align to TRBD2. The TCR comes from a woman in her thirties or forties with COVID-19, enrolled during active disease. The sample consisted of peripheral blood. In nucleotides, the CDR3 is TGTGCCAGCGCAGCGCGAGCGGGAGTGATAAATGAGCAGTTCTTC. Amino acid sequence: CASAARAGVINEQFF.